One and the same sample provided the 23 T cell receptor beta chains below, sequenced in a study of CD8 T cells in ankylosing spondylitis. TCRdb used MiXCR to reprocess the 5' RACE reads, holding one entry per CDR3 protein. The table has about 130,000 distinct CDR3 sequences, roughly 6.6% seen once; the top ten hold 12%. The material sequenced was blood, either unsorted or a sorted T cell fraction (not recorded which). These receptor sequences come from a male donor with ankylosing spondylitis or in good health (not recorded which).

This clonotype was seen at least ten times. The chain uses TRBV19 and TRBJ2-4, with a tentative D call TRBD2 (5 bases). CDR1 and CDR2 from the germline V gene are LNHDA and SQIVND (reference sequence). The V end was cut by 7 bases, the J end by 0 bases, with 13 bases between. CDR3 length: 15 amino acids. The CDR3 sequence is CASKAAELAKNIQYF. In DNA, the CDR3 is TGTGCCAGTAAAGCAGCGGAACTAGCCAAAAACATTCAGTACTTC.

This clonotype was counted at least ten times. J is TRBJ1-6 and V is TRBV5-6, with 12 bases fitting TRBD1. J was trimmed by 9 bases and V by 2 bases; bases with no gene match: 3. Germline CDR1 and CDR2: SGHDT and YYEEEE. This CDR3 is 15 amino acids long. Written as DNA, the CDR3 is TGTGCCAGCAGCTTTGGGACAGGGGGCCTTTCACCCCTCCACTTT. This codes for CASSFGTGGLSPLHF.

Many counts were recorded for this clonotype. V is TRBV5-1 and J is TRBJ2-1; tentatively, D is TRBD2 (5 bases). V lost 4 bases, J lost 5 bases, and 16 bases lay in between. Germline V gene lookup returns CDR1 SGHRS and CDR2 YFSETQ. The CDR3 totals 15 residues. This CDR3 reads CASSPLRGKNNEQFF. CDR3 nucleotide sequence: TGCGCCAGCAGCCCGTTACGGGGTAAGAACAATGAGCAGTTCTTC.

This clonotype was seen at least ten times. This rearrangement joins TRBV10-3 to TRBJ2-7; tentatively, D is TRBD1 (5 bases). Per the germline V gene, CDR1 is ENHRY and CDR2 is SYGVKD. This CDR3 is 13 amino acids long. V was clipped by 4 bases and J by 3 bases, with 10 bases between them. The CDR3, as DNA: TGTGCCATCAGTGTAAAAGGGGACTACGAGCAGTACTTC. Its protein product is CAISVKGDYEQYF.

This clonotype was seen repeatedly, ten times or more. This chain connects TRBV20-1 to TRBJ2-7, with 9 bases fitting TRBD2. CDR3 size: 12 residues. The trim removed 4 bases at V and 5 bases at J, leaving 3 bases unmatched. Germline CDR1 is DFQATT and CDR2 is SNEGSKA (reference sequence). CDR3 DNA sequence: TGCAGTGCTACGCTAGCGGGAAACGAGCAGTACTTC. This codes for CSATLAGNEQYF.

This clonotype has ten or more counts. The chain carries TRBV20-1 and TRBJ2-1, with D tentatively TRBD1 or TRBD2 (5 bases each). This CDR3 has 14 amino acids. Germline V gives CDR1 DFQATT, CDR2 SNEGSKA (reference sequence). The ends were cut back, 3 bases at V and 9 bases at J, with 18 bases in the middle. CDR3 amino acids: CSASAGAGDGEQFF. CDR3 in DNA: TGCAGTGCTAGTGCCGGGGCTGGGGACGGTGAGCAGTTCTTC.

Worth noting for this clonotype: A read error may be the cause here, since a much bigger clone is one base away. The V call is TRBV12-3 or TRBV12-4, the J call TRBJ1-5; 7 bases are a match to TRBD1. This CDR3 contains 14 residues. The DNA for the CDR3 is TGTGCCAGCAGTCCAGGGGGGAGCAATCAGCCCCACCATTTT. It yields the protein CASSPGGSNQPHHF.

This clonotype was picked up many times. The chain employs TRBV7-2 and TRBJ2-7; 7 bases match TRBD2. There are 16 residues in the CDR3. Germline values: CDR1 SGHTA, CDR2 FQGNSA. V lost 2 bases to trimming and J lost 6 bases; unmatched junction nucleotides: 13. The DNA for the CDR3 is TGTGCCAGCAGCTTACCCCGGGGCGGGAGTAAGCGCGAGCAGTACTTC. Its translation is CASSLPRGGSKREQYF.

The sample holds many counts of this clonotype. This sequence joins TRBV5-6 and TRBJ2-5; no reliable D call. The germline CDR1 and CDR2 sequences are SGHDT and YYEEEE. V lost 1 base, J lost 0 bases, and 4 bases lay in between. The CDR3 is 13 residues long. CDR3 loop: CASSLPHQETQYF. As DNA, the CDR3 is TGTGCCAGCAGCTTGCCACACCAAGAGACCCAGTACTTC.

Concerning this clonotype itself: With a much larger clone just one base away, this may be a read error. CDR3 region: CASSSGTSENIQYF. The CDR3 bases are TGTGCCAGCAGTTCCGGGACTAGCGAAAACATTCAGTACTTC. This chain joins TRBV27 and TRBJ2-4; 10 bases line up with TRBD2. The germline CDR1 and CDR2 sequences are MNHEY and SMNVEV (reference sequence). V was pared by 4 bases and J by 5 bases, with 2 bases of the junction left unmatched. The CDR3 loop spans 14 amino acids.

This clonotype was detected ten times or more. The rearrangement links TRBV29-1 to TRBJ2-3; D gene unclear. This CDR3 region has 14 residues. CDR1 and CDR2 (germline): SQVTM, ANQGSEA. With 4 bases removed from V and 1 base from J, the gap between germline ends came to 12 bases. CDR3 loop: CSVGYLSGTDTQYF. Written as DNA, the CDR3 is TGCAGCGTTGGTTATCTATCTGGCACAGATACGCAGTATTTT.

This clonotype has ten or more counts. The V and J genes are TRBV7-6 and TRBJ2-5; 7 bases align to TRBD2. In germline, CDR1 is SGHVS, CDR2 FNYEAQ. The CDR3 spans 17 residues. Unmatched junction bases numbered 12, after V lost 3 bases and J lost 2 bases. The CDR3 DNA reads TGTGCCAGCAGCTTGGGGGGGACTGGAGGCTTACAAGAGACCCAGTACTTC. Residues: CASSLGGTGGLQETQYF.

Concerning this clonotype itself: One end of the junction is discordant with germline, which a read error may explain. The CDR3 region is CASSLAEGVNFGYTF. Written as DNA, the CDR3 is TGCGCCAGCAGCTTGGCGGAGGGGGTTAACTTTGGCTACACCTTC. This chain joins TRBV5-1 and TRBJ1-2, with D maybe TRBD1 (6 bases). CDR3 length: 15 amino acids. The germline CDR1 and CDR2 sequences are SGHRS and YFSETQ.

This clonotype was recorded once. The CDR3 loop reads CASKTSGRWSDTQYF. In DNA form, the CDR3 reads TGCGCCAGCAAGACTAGCGGGAGATGGTCAGATACGCAGTATTTT. The rearrangement uses TRBV4-1 and TRBJ2-3; 12 bases fit TRBD2. CDR1 and CDR2 (germline): MGHRA, YSYEKL. V lost 7 bases to trimming and J lost 4 bases; unmatched junction nucleotides: 6. The CDR3 consists of 15 residues.

Many counts were recorded for this clonotype. The chain recombines TRBV20-1 with TRBJ2-7, with 10 bases that match TRBD2. J gave up 3 bases and V 6 bases, and 5 bases lay outside the gene matches. Germline V CDR1 and CDR2: DFQATT, SNEGSKA (reference sequence). The CDR3 spans 13 residues. The CDR3 region is CSALAGVGYEQYF. CDR3 nucleotide sequence: TGCAGTGCGCTAGCGGGAGTGGGCTACGAGCAGTACTTC.

The sample holds many counts of this clonotype. V and J are TRBV5-5 and TRBJ1-5; TRBD1 matches 10 bases. Germline V CDR1 and CDR2: SGHKS, YYEKEE (reference sequence). CDR3 length: 14 residues. V lost 4 bases, J lost 6 bases, and 4 bases stayed unmatched. The CDR3 sequence is CASSPGTGVQPQHF. CDR3 DNA: TGTGCCAGCAGCCCTGGGACAGGGGTTCAGCCCCAGCATTTT.

This clonotype was observed at least ten times. The rearrangement links TRBV5-1 to TRBJ2-1, with a tentative D call TRBD1 (7 bases). Per the germline V gene, CDR1 is SGHRS and CDR2 is YFSETQ. The CDR3 is 14 residues long. V was shortened by 0 bases and J by 7 bases, with 11 bases between the two germline ends. CDR3 in DNA: TGCGCCAGCAGCTTGGTGGAGGGGGCGAATGAGCAGTTCTTC. It encodes CASSLVEGANEQFF.

The rearrangement uses TRBV19 and TRBJ2-1; the D gene is possibly TRBD1 (6 bases). Trimming cost V 5 bases and J 2 bases, with 16 bases left between them. The germline V gene has CDR1 LNHDA and CDR2 SQIVND (reference sequence). The CDR3 covers 16 residues. CDR3 sequence reads: CASSPPTGEAYNEQFF. The CDR3 DNA reads as TGTGCCAGTAGTCCACCGACAGGCGAAGCCTACAATGAGCAGTTCTTC.

This clonotype came up many times. The chain combines TRBV3-1 with TRBJ2-4; 14 bases line up with TRBD2. The CDR3 has 23 residues. Germline CDR1 reads LGHDT; CDR2 reads YNNKEL (reference sequence). Trimming at V came to 1 base and at J to 1 base, leaving 18 bases not matched to a gene. The CDR3 spells CASSQGGSNPGLAGVRAKNIQYF. In nucleotides, the CDR3 is TGTGCCAGCAGCCAAGGAGGATCTAATCCGGGACTAGCGGGAGTTCGGGCCAAAAACATTCAGTACTTC.

Many counts were recorded for this clonotype. The chain has TRBV3-1 and TRBJ2-3, with 9 bases matching TRBD2. Germline-derived CDR1 and CDR2 are LGHDT and YNNKEL (reference sequence). The CDR3 spans 16 residues. With 0 bases clipped from V and 6 bases from J, the junction kept 7 bases outside the gene matches. CDR3 nucleotides: TGTGCCAGCAGCCAAGATCCAGCGGGAGGATTGGATACGCAGTATTTT. It specifies CASSQDPAGGLDTQYF.

The chain links TRBV25-1 to TRBJ2-7, with 9 bases that match TRBD1. The CDR3 contains 15 residues. CDR1 and CDR2 (germline): MGHDK, SYGVNS. J gave up 7 bases and V 3 bases, and 10 bases lay outside the gene matches. This chain's CDR3 is CASSEASGTGKEQYF. The DNA of the CDR3 is TGTGCCAGCAGTGAGGCCTCCGGGACAGGGAAGGAGCAGTACTTC.

The table lists this clonotype with many counts. For the CDR3, the DNA is TGTGCCAGCAGTCCACTAGCTAGTGAGCAGTTCTTC. Its protein is CASSPLASEQFF. J is TRBJ2-1 and V is TRBV12-3 or TRBV12-4; possibly TRBD2 for D (6 bases). The CDR3 has 12 amino acids. The ends were cut back, 5 bases at V and 9 bases at J, with 11 bases in the middle.

This clonotype was counted ten times or more. The chain combines TRBV30 with TRBJ2-2; no clear D. Trimming cost V 2 bases and J 3 bases, with 4 bases left between them. The CDR3 loop spans 12 amino acids. Germline CDR1 and CDR2: GTSNPN and SVGIG (reference sequence). The CDR3 coding sequence is TGTGCCTGGAGTATGTACACCGGGGAGCTGTTTTTT. Translation gives CAWSMYTGELFF. The full variable domain, its missing parts supplied by reference TRBV30 and TRBJ2-2, is SQTIHQWPATLVQPVGSPLSLECTVEGTSNPNLYWYRQAAGRGLQLLFYSVGIGQISSEVPQNLSASRPQDRQFILSSKKLLLSDSGFYLCAWSMYTGELFFGEGSRLTVL.